The 3 T cell receptor beta chains in this list originate from one sample, sequenced in a study of blood T cell repertoires in COVID-19. TCRdb's table, derived via immunoSEQ multiplex PCR, lists solely in-frame clones and lacks some. The sample lists 250,000 to 300,000 clones; about 73% were seen once. Material: peripheral blood. The receptor set was obtained from an elderly woman with acute or convalescent COVID-19.

The chain is built from TRBV19 and TRBJ2-1; 15 positions match TRBD2. Germline V gives CDR1 LNHDA, CDR2 SQIVND (reference sequence). CDR3 length equals 20 residues. The V segment lost 5 bases and the J segment 0 bases; nucleotides outside the gene matches: 11. The CDR3 spells CASSPRTSGGAFSSYNEQFF. The CDR3 coding sequence is TGTGCCAGTAGTCCCAGGACTAGCGGGGGGGCCTTTAGCTCCTACAATGAGCAGTTCTTC.

The chain combines TRBV7-2 with TRBJ1-6, with 9 bases fitting TRBD1. CDR1 is SGHTA and CDR2 is FQGNSA in the germline V gene. V shed 1 base, J shed 1 base, and the junction held 5 bases outside the gene matches. The CDR3 loop spans 18 amino acids. Written as DNA, the CDR3 is TGTGCCAGCAGCTTAGAGGGACAGGGACGTTCCTATAATTCACCCCTCCACTTT. It is translated as CASSLEGQGRSYNSPLHF. Using reference TRBV7-2 and TRBJ1-6 for the parts outside the CDR3, the full variable domain is GAGVSQSPSNKVTEKGKDVELRCDPISGHTALYWYRQSLGQGLEFLIYFQGNSAPDKSGLPSDRFSAERTGGSVSTLTIQRTQQEDSAVYLCASSLEGQGRSYNSPLHFGNGTRLTVT.

The chain couples TRBV6-5 to TRBJ1-2; the match to TRBD1 covers 10 bases. J was trimmed by 7 bases and V by 5 bases; bases with no gene match: 10. Germline CDR1 is MNHEY and CDR2 is SVGAGI. The CDR3 runs to 15 residues. CDR3 sequence (DNA): TGTGCCAGCAGTCCCCAAGGACAGGGGGTTTTTGGCTACACCTTC. This translates into CASSPQGQGVFGYTF.